The rows below give T cell receptor beta chains drawn from one sample of a study of response to subunit inactivated influenza vaccine. One entry per CDR3 protein results from TCRdb running MiXCR on the RT-PCR reads. There are some 800,000 distinct CDR3 sequences in the sample; 21% occur only once, and 10% to 13% lies in the top ten. The sample in question was PBMCs from blood, obtained around 5 days after vaccination. These receptors were obtained from a middle-aged man who received an inactivated influenza vaccine. Both conserved end residues are part of each CDR3. D genes are given only for firm matches.

j_call d_call v_call cdr3_aa
TRBJ2-5 TRBD2 TRBV29-1 CSVEAAGGGETQYF
TRBJ2-7 . TRBV18 CASSPRQAGSYEQYF
TRBJ2-3 . TRBV4-1 CASSQDRAAQGDTQYF
TRBJ1-6 . TRBV5-5 CASSPGLDNSPLHF
TRBJ2-2 . TRBV6-5 CASSYSKLAAQRTGELFF
TRBJ2-1 . TRBV12-3/TRBV12-4 CASSFLSSNEQFF
TRBJ2-2 TRBD2 TRBV3-1 CASSQVLRGITGELFF
TRBJ2-3 TRBD2 TRBV20-1 CSAMGSGGSTDTQYF
TRBJ1-1 TRBD1 TRBV20-1 CSAQNPGGFNTEAFF
TRBJ2-1 TRBD2 TRBV5-1 CASSRREDEQFF
TRBJ1-2 . TRBV7-2 CASSLEVLIRHGYTF
TRBJ2-1 TRBD2 TRBV6-2/TRBV6-3 CASSYSGGSPYNEQFF
TRBJ2-7 TRBD2 TRBV20-1 CSARGWGGSYEQYF
TRBJ2-1 . TRBV5-5 CASSPAGGPYNEQFF
TRBJ2-5 . TRBV12-3/TRBV12-4 CASSLGDRQETQYF
TRBJ2-1 . TRBV5-1 CASSSGMGVHEQFF
TRBJ2-7 TRBD1 TRBV7-9 CASSLTGQAYEQYF
TRBJ2-2 . TRBV7-7 CASSLGPSGELFF
TRBJ2-1 . TRBV12-3/TRBV12-4 CASSFSGTINEQFF
TRBJ2-2 . TRBV4-2 CASSQTGTQTGELFF
TRBJ2-1 TRBD2 TRBV9 CASSVGLAGGPGVQFF
TRBJ2-3 TRBD2 TRBV27 CASSLYPPHSGGSTDTQYF
TRBJ2-1 . TRBV18 CASSLTGTRASEQFF
TRBJ1-1 . TRBV12-3/TRBV12-4 CASSRGRPEAFF
TRBJ2-1 TRBD1 TRBV12-3/TRBV12-4 CASRSGQGALYNEQFF
TRBJ2-5 TRBD1 TRBV12-3/TRBV12-4 CASSPGGFQETQYF
TRBJ1-2 TRBD1 TRBV7-3 CASSRTGGRGYTF
TRBJ2-7 TRBD2 TRBV5-1 CASSAGLAGTSYEQYF
TRBJ2-2 . TRBV12-3/TRBV12-4 CASSPQGRRNTGELFF
TRBJ2-7 . TRBV18 CASSPSAGAYEQYF
TRBJ2-7 . TRBV19 CASSQGSAYEQYF
TRBJ1-6 . TRBV7-9 CASSLEQGAPLHF
TRBJ2-3 . TRBV4-3 CASSQDVLSDTQYF
TRBJ2-7 TRBD2 TRBV20-1 CSATGLESSYEQYF
TRBJ2-4 . TRBV6-5 CASSLRWGLSKNIQYF
TRBJ2-1 TRBD2 TRBV20-1 CSASLLGLAVNEQFF
TRBJ2-3 TRBD2 TRBV7-2 CASSLGRLAGGPDTQYF
TRBJ2-7 . TRBV7-2 CASSLGGRPGPYEQYF
TRBJ1-6 . TRBV28 CASESSPIHF
TRBJ2-2 . TRBV5-1 CASSFNDANTGELFF
TRBJ1-1 . TRBV7-9 CASSLEGALKNTEAFF
TRBJ2-3 . TRBV29-1 CSVVYRASTDTQYF
TRBJ1-1 . TRBV6-5 CASSLLSGTEAFF
TRBJ1-5 . TRBV10-3 CAISESELYQPQHF
TRBJ2-7 TRBD1 TRBV29-1 CSVKGQGYHHEQYF
TRBJ2-3 . TRBV12-3/TRBV12-4 CASSRGADSGTDTQYF
TRBJ2-1 TRBD2 TRBV27 CASRSPSGAYNEQFF
TRBJ2-7 TRBD2 TRBV4-3 CASSQGSGGNDEQYF
TRBJ2-1 . TRBV12-3/TRBV12-4 CASSLGGNGEQFF
TRBJ2-1 TRBD2 TRBV11-2 CASRVAGAGSEQFF
TRBJ2-1 . TRBV28 CASSPGHQGHNEQFF
TRBJ2-3 TRBD2 TRBV20-1 CSAETSGYYTDTQYF
TRBJ1-2 . TRBV6-5 CASSYSSGSNYGYTF
TRBJ1-5 . TRBV20-1 CSANRGAPNQPQHF
TRBJ2-5 TRBD2 TRBV3-1 CASSPNSGRGVVGETQYF
TRBJ1-1 TRBD1 TRBV18 CASSPRNRGTGEAFF
TRBJ2-2 TRBD1 TRBV28 CASDTLEGARTGELFF
TRBJ2-5 TRBD1 TRBV11-1 CASSLARGQGETQYF